Listed below are T cell receptor beta chains from one sample, sequenced in a study of graft-versus-host responses after intestinal transplantation. Produced via immunoSEQ multiplex PCR; TCRdb's table is partial and in-frame only. Here the sample spans 4,700 or so clones, around 76% being singletons. Sample: ileum tissue, taken 17 days after transplant. The receptors originated from a human patient who received an intestinal transplant, so some T cells may come from the graft donor. The CDR3 runs from the conserved cysteine through the conserved F or W. D genes are given only for firm matches. Size is omitted from some rows. Given values are once, few, many or a class for expanded clones.

size: .; V: TRBV28; D: TRBD1; J: TRBJ1-6; DNA: TGTGCCAGCAGTTTAACAGGGGGCTCCTATAATTCACCCCTCCACTTT; CDR3: CASSLTGGSYNSPLHF
size: .; V: TRBV9; D: TRBD1; J: TRBJ1-1; DNA: TGTGCCAGCAGCGTAGTATCTCAGGGGGCGGACACTGAAGCTTTCTTT; CDR3: CASSVVSQGADTEAFF
size: few; V: TRBV19; D: TRBD2; J: TRBJ2-1; DNA: TGTGCCACCTCAATGATGGGAGGGTACAATGAGCAGTTCTTC; CDR3: CATSMMGGYNEQFF
size: .; V: TRBV7-8; D: TRBD2; J: TRBJ2-5; DNA: TGTGCCAGCAGCGGGGCCCTTGAGCGGGGGTCCCAAGAGACCCAGTACTTC; CDR3: CASSGALERGSQETQYF
size: .; V: TRBV5-1; D: TRBD2; J: TRBJ2-5; DNA: TGCGCCAGCAGCTTGGGACTAGCGGGGTTCCGTCAAGAGACCCAGCACTTC; CDR3: CASSLGLAGFRQETQHF
size: .; V: TRBV14; D: .; J: TRBJ2-1; DNA: TGTGCCAGCAGCCAGTATCAGGGGCTGAATGAGCAGTTCTTC; CDR3: CASSQYQGLNEQFF
size: .; V: TRBV7-8; D: .; J: TRBJ1-5; DNA: TGTGCCAGCAGCTCAGGGGTGAATCAGCCCCAGCATTTT; CDR3: CASSSGVNQPQHF
size: .; V: TRBV6-4; D: .; J: TRBJ2-1; DNA: TGTGCCAGCAGCCTAGAGGGGGGGTCCTACAATGAGCAGTTCTTC; CDR3: CASSLEGGSYNEQFF
size: .; V: TRBV5-6; D: .; J: TRBJ1-2; DNA: TGTGCCAGCAGCTTGTCAGGGGTTACCTTTTATGGCTACACCTTC; CDR3: CASSLSGVTFYGYTF
size: .; V: TRBV27; D: .; J: TRBJ2-2; DNA: TGTGCCAGCAGTGGTCGAGCGGACTTCGCGAACACCGGGGAGCTGTTTTTT; CDR3: CASSGRADFANTGELFF
size: .; V: TRBV5-8; D: .; J: TRBJ1-5; DNA: TGTGCCAGCAGCCAATTACAGGGTTCGGAGCCCCAGCATTTT; CDR3: CASSQLQGSEPQHF
size: .; V: TRBV25-1; D: .; J: TRBJ1-6; DNA: TGTGCCAGCAGGAAGACACAGGGTAATTCACCCCTCCACTTT; CDR3: CASRKTQGNSPLHF
size: .; V: TRBV7-9; D: TRBD1; J: TRBJ1-4; DNA: TGTGCCAGCAACACAGGGGGCGCGGGCGAAAAACTGTTTTTT; CDR3: CASNTGGAGEKLFF
size: .; V: TRBV7-9; D: .; J: TRBJ2-1; DNA: TGTGCCAGCAGCAAGGAGACAGTCCGTCTCAATGAGCAGTTCTTC; CDR3: CASSKETVRLNEQFF
size: once; V: TRBV7-2; D: .; J: TRBJ2-2; DNA: TGTGCCAGCAACGGCGGGCCCGGGGAGCTGTTTTTT; CDR3: CASNGGPGELFF
size: .; V: TRBV27; D: TRBD1; J: TRBJ1-2; DNA: TGTGCCAGCAGGACAGGGCGGGGTAACTATGGCTACACCTTC; CDR3: CASRTGRGNYGYTF
size: .; V: TRBV11-2; D: TRBD1; J: TRBJ1-4; DNA: TGTGCCAGCAGCTTAGGGACAGGGGAATTCGGGGCTAATGAAAAACTGTTTTTT; CDR3: CASSLGTGEFGANEKLFF
size: .; V: TRBV10-3; D: TRBD1; J: TRBJ1-4; DNA: TGTGCCATCAGTGAACAGACAGGGGCGGTGGAAAAACTGTTTTTT; CDR3: CAISEQTGAVEKLFF
size: .; V: TRBV5-1; D: .; J: TRBJ2-2; DNA: TGCGCCAGCAGGGAAGGGGCGAACACCGGGGAGCTGTTTTTT; CDR3: CASREGANTGELFF
size: large; V: TRBV2; D: .; J: TRBJ2-2; DNA: TGTGCCAGCAGCCCCGAAAACTCGTACACCGGGGAGCTGTTTTTT; CDR3: CASSPENSYTGELFF
size: .; V: TRBV7-9; D: TRBD1; J: TRBJ1-2; DNA: TGTGCCAGCAGCCCCGGACAGGGAGCACGCTATGGCTACACCTTC; CDR3: CASSPGQGARYGYTF
size: once; V: TRBV4-1; D: TRBD1; J: TRBJ2-1; DNA: TGCGCCAGCAGCCACGACAGGGGGCTTGGCAATGAGCAGTTCTTC; CDR3: CASSHDRGLGNEQFF
size: few; V: TRBV5-1; D: .; J: TRBJ1-6; DNA: TGCGCCAGCAGCTTGGGGGGCTTCGGGAATTCACCCCTCCACTTT; CDR3: CASSLGGFGNSPLHF
size: .; V: TRBV6-1; D: .; J: TRBJ1-5; DNA: TGTGCCAGCAGTGTCCCGGGAGGCAATCAGCCCCAGCATTTT; CDR3: CASSVPGGNQPQHF
size: .; V: TRBV2; D: TRBD2; J: TRBJ2-1; DNA: TGTGCCAGCAGTCTCGGGGGGGCGGCGGTCTACAATGAGCAGTTCTTC; CDR3: CASSLGGAAVYNEQFF
size: few; V: TRBV4-1; D: TRBD2; J: TRBJ2-2; DNA: TGCGCCAGCAGCCAAGTACGGGGCGGGGGGGCTGCGGCCGGGGAGCTGTTTTTT; CDR3: CASSQVRGGGAAAGELFF
size: .; V: TRBV7-2; D: .; J: TRBJ2-5; DNA: TGTGCCAGCAGCTTAGGGGGGGGCCCACAAGAGACCCAGTACTTC; CDR3: CASSLGGGPQETQYF
size: medium-sized; V: TRBV2; D: .; J: TRBJ1-5; DNA: TGTGCCAGCATGCTGGGTAGGGGTCAGCCCCAGCATTTT; CDR3: CASMLGRGQPQHF
size: .; V: TRBV7-2; D: .; J: TRBJ2-5; DNA: TGTGCCAGCAGCTCTTTTATGTGGGGGGAAGAGACCCAGTACTTC; CDR3: CASSSFMWGEETQYF
size: few; V: TRBV5-1; D: .; J: TRBJ1-1; DNA: TGCGCCAGCAGCCGGGTTGAGAATGAAGCTTTCTTT; CDR3: CASSRVENEAFF
size: few; V: TRBV6-6; D: .; J: TRBJ1-2; DNA: TGTGCCAGCAGTTACTCGATGGGAGACTATGGCTACACCTTC; CDR3: CASSYSMGDYGYTF
size: .; V: TRBV7-8; D: .; J: TRBJ1-5; DNA: TGTGCCAGCAGCCCCTTTATGGGCGAAAGTCAGCCCCAGCATTTT; CDR3: CASSPFMGESQPQHF
size: .; V: TRBV6-5; D: .; J: TRBJ2-2; DNA: TGTGCCAGCAGTTATAGACAGAACACCGGGGAGCTGTTTTTT; CDR3: CASSYRQNTGELFF
size: large; V: TRBV6-5; D: .; J: TRBJ1-6; DNA: TGTGCCAGCAGATCTACCGGGGACGGGAGATCACCCCTCCACTTT; CDR3: CASRSTGDGRSPLHF
size: once; V: TRBV19; D: TRBD1; J: TRBJ1-3; DNA: TGTGCCAGTAATCCCGACAGGGCTGGAAACACCATATATTTT; CDR3: CASNPDRAGNTIYF
size: .; V: TRBV18; D: TRBD2; J: TRBJ2-4; DNA: TGTGCCAGCTCACCACTCGGGGGGGTGGCCAAAAACATTCAGTACTTC; CDR3: CASSPLGGVAKNIQYF
size: .; V: TRBV2; D: .; J: TRBJ2-5; DNA: TGTGCCAGCAGTGTATCCAGGGAGGAGGTCGGGGAGACCCAGTACTTC; CDR3: CASSVSREEVGETQYF
size: .; V: TRBV6-5; D: TRBD2; J: TRBJ2-5; DNA: TGTGCCAGCAGTTATGGCGGGGGGTACCAAGAGACCCAGTACTTC; CDR3: CASSYGGGYQETQYF
size: .; V: TRBV7-2; D: TRBD2; J: TRBJ2-1; DNA: TGTGCCAGCAGTCAGCGGGGGGGCAGATGGAATGAGCAGTTCTTC; CDR3: CASSQRGGRWNEQFF
size: .; V: TRBV20-1; D: .; J: TRBJ2-2; DNA: TGCAGTGCTAGAGGGCCCGGGGAGCTGTTTTTT; CDR3: CSARGPGELFF
size: once; V: TRBV5-1; D: TRBD2; J: TRBJ2-2; DNA: TGCGCCAGCAGCCCGACAAGCGGGACTCCGAACACCGGGGAGCTGTTTTTT; CDR3: CASSPTSGTPNTGELFF
size: .; V: TRBV5-1; D: .; J: TRBJ2-3; DNA: TGCGCCAGCAGGCAGGGCACAGATACGCAGTATTTT; CDR3: CASRQGTDTQYF
size: .; V: TRBV27; D: TRBD1; J: TRBJ1-2; DNA: TGTGCCAGCAGTTTATCGGCGGGAGGACAGGGGGAGGGTGGCTACACCTTC; CDR3: CASSLSAGGQGEGGYTF
size: .; V: TRBV11-3; D: TRBD2; J: TRBJ2-3; DNA: TGTGCCAGCAGCCTAGCGGGGGGCGCAGATACGCAGTATTTT; CDR3: CASSLAGGADTQYF
size: .; V: TRBV9; D: .; J: TRBJ1-2; DNA: TGTGCCAGCCGGCACGGGGATGGCTACACCTTC; CDR3: CASRHGDGYTF
size: .; V: TRBV21-1; D: .; J: TRBJ1-6; DNA: TGTGCCAGCAGCGCACAGGGGCCAGATGGGTCCTATAATTCACCCCTCCACTTT; CDR3: CASSAQGPDGSYNSPLHF
size: few; V: TRBV7-8; D: TRBD2; J: TRBJ2-1; DNA: TGTGCCAGCAGCTCCTTAGAGCGGACTAGCGGGGGAGGGGATGAGCAGTTCTTC; CDR3: CASSSLERTSGGGDEQFF
size: .; V: TRBV4-3; D: TRBD1; J: TRBJ1-2; DNA: TGCGCCAGCAGCCAAGGGACTACAGGGGGAAGGGGCTACACCTTC; CDR3: CASSQGTTGGRGYTF
size: .; V: TRBV4-3; D: .; J: TRBJ1-6; DNA: TGCGCCAGCAGCCCAAGGTCGGGAACCAATTCACCCCTCCACTTT; CDR3: CASSPRSGTNSPLHF
size: .; V: TRBV6-5; D: TRBD1; J: TRBJ1-2; DNA: TGTGCCAGCAGGGTATCGACAGGGAGTGGCTATGGCTACACCTTC; CDR3: CASRVSTGSGYGYTF
size: .; V: TRBV28; D: TRBD1; J: TRBJ1-2; DNA: TGTGCCAGCAGTTTAATATACTCAGGGGGCGGGGGTAGTCTAGGCTATGGCTACACCTTC; CDR3: CASSLIYSGGGGSLGYGYTF
size: .; V: TRBV28; D: .; J: TRBJ1-6; DNA: TGTGCCAGCAGTTTCCGGGCGCCGACTAGCTACCAATCGAGCTCCTATAATTCACCCCTCCACTTT; CDR3: CASSFRAPTSYQSSSYNSPLHF
size: .; V: TRBV2; D: .; J: TRBJ1-2; DNA: TGTGCCAGCAGTGAAGAAGGGGGTTCGAACGGGGTGCCCTATGGCTACACCTTC; CDR3: CASSEEGGSNGVPYGYTF
size: .; V: TRBV19; D: TRBD1; J: TRBJ1-4; DNA: TGTGCCAGTACCTCCCTGACAGGGGGCAAGGAAAAACTGTTTTTT; CDR3: CASTSLTGGKEKLFF
size: .; V: TRBV9; D: .; J: TRBJ1-4; DNA: TGTGCCAGCAGCGTCAAACCCAGGGCCTATAATGAAAAACTGTTTTTT; CDR3: CASSVKPRAYNEKLFF
size: .; V: TRBV15; D: .; J: TRBJ1-5; DNA: TGTGCCACCAGCAGTCGCAGGACAGCGATCGTCGCTCAGCCCCAGCATTTT; CDR3: CATSSRRTAIVAQPQHF
size: .; V: TRBV7-2; D: TRBD2; J: TRBJ2-1; DNA: TGTGCCAGCAGCTTGACGAGCGGGGGGGCCTATGCAGACAATGAGCAGTTCTTC; CDR3: CASSLTSGGAYADNEQFF
size: once; V: TRBV13; D: .; J: TRBJ1-1; DNA: TGTGCCAGCAGCTCCGGGTACACTGAAGCTTTCTTT; CDR3: CASSSGYTEAFF
size: few; V: TRBV5-1; D: TRBD2; J: TRBJ2-3; DNA: TGCGCCAGCAGCTTGGATCGGGGGGACACAGATACGCAGTATTTT; CDR3: CASSLDRGDTDTQYF
size: .; V: TRBV10-1; D: .; J: TRBJ1-1; DNA: TGCGCCAGCAGCCCCCCGCGACAGATAAACACTGAAGCTTTCTTT; CDR3: CASSPPRQINTEAFF